The next 3 T cell receptor beta chains were all read from a single sample in a study of CD8 T cells in Susac syndrome. An amount of RNA that ranged from roughly 0.5 to 1 ug was reverse transcribed with random hexamers. TCRdb processed the immunoSEQ multiplex PCR reads anew with MiXCR; each CDR3 protein has one entry. Of roughly 120,000 distinct CDR3 sequences detected, around 96% appear once; the ten largest clones hold around 0.087%. Specimen: CD4+ T cells from PBMCs. Receptors were obtained from a human donor in good health.

V is TRBV9 and J is TRBJ2-7; 13 positions match TRBD2. V trimming: 4 bases; J trimming: 6 bases; junction bases outside the gene matches: 4. The germline gives CDR1 SGDLS, CDR2 YYNGEE. The CDR3 has 14 residues. The CDR3 DNA reads as TGTGCCAGCAGCCCAGGGACTAGCGGGACCGAGCAGTACTTC. This gives the protein CASSPGTSGTEQYF.

V is TRBV2 and J is TRBJ2-7; D is unclear. Trimming took 4 bases from V and 0 from J, leaving 7 bases between them. CDR3 size: 13 residues. Germline CDR1 and CDR2: SNHLY and FYNNEI. CDR3 protein: CASSVAPSYEQYF. The CDR3 bases are TGTGCCAGCAGTGTGGCTCCCTCCTACGAGCAGTACTTC. The full variable domain, its missing parts supplied by reference TRBV2 and TRBJ2-7, is EPEVTQTPSHQVTQMGQEVILRCVPISNHLYFYWYRQILGQKVEFLVSFYNNEISEKSEIFDDQFSVERPDGSNFTLKIRSTKLEDSAMYFCASSVAPSYEQYFGPGTRLTVT.

The rearrangement joins TRBV29-1 to TRBJ1-1; unclear D gene. The CDR3 contains 14 residues. Germline lookup yields CDR1 SQVTM and CDR2 ANQGSEA. Trimming cost V 5 bases and J 3 bases, with 16 bases left between them. In DNA, the CDR3 is TGCAGCGTTTCCGACAACCCGAAGCACACTGAAGCTTTCTTT. It encodes CSVSDNPKHTEAFF.